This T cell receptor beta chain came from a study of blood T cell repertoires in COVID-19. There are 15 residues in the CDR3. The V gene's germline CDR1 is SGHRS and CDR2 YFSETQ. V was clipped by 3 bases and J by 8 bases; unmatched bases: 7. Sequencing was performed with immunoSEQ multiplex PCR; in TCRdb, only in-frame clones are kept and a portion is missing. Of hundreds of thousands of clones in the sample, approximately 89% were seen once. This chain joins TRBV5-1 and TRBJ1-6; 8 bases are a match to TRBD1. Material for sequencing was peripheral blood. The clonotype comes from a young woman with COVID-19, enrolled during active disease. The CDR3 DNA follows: TGCGCCAGCAGCTCAGGACAGGGTGGGGATTCACCCCTCCACTTT. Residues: CASSSGQGGDSPLHF.